Listed below are T cell receptor beta chains from one sample, sequenced in a study of blood T cells in healthy people across ages. MiXCR, applied by TCRdb to the 5' RACE reads, yields one record per CDR3 protein. The sample lists fewer than 1,200,000 distinct CDR3 sequences; 20% to 25% were seen once. These data were also reused for a study on T cells of mothers and their children.

Sequencing was done on a sample of blood. These receptors were obtained from a girl between 2 and 10 years old in good health. The CDR3 runs from the conserved cysteine through the conserved F or W. A D gene is named only where the DNA matches it firmly. Rows may omit the clone size; those that give it use once, few, many or a size class.

V gene: TRBV11-2
D gene: -
clone size: -
J gene: TRBJ2-5
CDR3 DNA: TGTGCCAGCAGCCCTAGTTCGGGGACTTACCAAGAGACCCAGTACTTC
CDR3 protein: CASSPSSGTYQETQYF

V gene: TRBV7-9
D gene: -
clone size: -
J gene: TRBJ2-2
CDR3 DNA: TGTGCCACCCGGGGGAACACCGGGGAGCTGTTTTTT
CDR3 protein: CATRGNTGELFF

V gene: TRBV3-1
D gene: -
clone size: -
J gene: TRBJ2-1
CDR3 DNA: TGTGCCAGCAGCCAAGGGTCGGGGTGGGGAAATGAGCAGTTCTTC
CDR3 protein: CASSQGSGWGNEQFF

V gene: TRBV7-2
D gene: -
clone size: few
J gene: TRBJ2-5
CDR3 DNA: TGTGCCAGCAGCTTAGTCGGTAGCGGAGGACGGGAGACCCAGCACTTC
CDR3 protein: CASSLVGSGGRETQHF

V gene: TRBV15
D gene: -
clone size: few
J gene: TRBJ2-4
CDR3 DNA: TGTGCCACCAGCGGGATAAGACAGATTCTAAACATTCAGTACTTC
CDR3 protein: CATSGIRQILNIQYF

V gene: TRBV6-1
D gene: TRBD1
clone size: -
J gene: TRBJ2-2
CDR3 DNA: TGTGCCAGCAGCCACACCACAGGGGGCTACTACACCGGGGAGCTGTTTTTT
CDR3 protein: CASSHTTGGYYTGELFF

V gene: TRBV11-2
D gene: -
clone size: many
J gene: TRBJ2-1
CDR3 DNA: TGTGCCAGCAGCCCCCACGGGGCAGCCCAGTTCTTC
CDR3 protein: CASSPHGAAQFF

V gene: TRBV12-3/TRBV12-4
D gene: TRBD2
clone size: -
J gene: TRBJ2-3
CDR3 DNA: TGTGCCAGCAGTTCACCCGTGTCTAGCGGGGTCACAGATACGCAGTATTTT
CDR3 protein: CASSSPVSSGVTDTQYF

V gene: TRBV6-5
D gene: -
clone size: -
J gene: TRBJ2-5
CDR3 DNA: TGTGCCAGCAGCTTGCCGGGACTCCGGAGGGAGACCCAGTACTTC
CDR3 protein: CASSLPGLRRETQYF

V gene: TRBV7-8
D gene: -
clone size: many
J gene: TRBJ1-5
CDR3 DNA: TGTGCCAGCAGCTTAGCAGAGGGTAGCAATCAGCCCCAGCATTTT
CDR3 protein: CASSLAEGSNQPQHF

V gene: TRBV3-1
D gene: TRBD1
clone size: few
J gene: TRBJ2-7
CDR3 DNA: TGTGCCAGCAGCCTCTTTGGGACAGGGAACGAGCAGTACTTC
CDR3 protein: CASSLFGTGNEQYF

V gene: TRBV5-1
D gene: TRBD2
clone size: few
J gene: TRBJ2-7
CDR3 DNA: TGCGCCAGCAGTTTAGCGGGGGCCGCCCACGAGCAGTACTTC
CDR3 protein: CASSLAGAAHEQYF

V gene: TRBV12-3/TRBV12-4
D gene: -
clone size: -
J gene: TRBJ1-2
CDR3 DNA: TGTGCCAGCAGTTTAGGAGGGGTACGCGGCTACACCTTC
CDR3 protein: CASSLGGVRGYTF

V gene: TRBV2
D gene: -
clone size: few
J gene: TRBJ1-2
CDR3 DNA: TGTGCCAGCAGTGAATTGGGGAGGTATGGCTACACCTTC
CDR3 protein: CASSELGRYGYTF

V gene: TRBV3-1
D gene: TRBD2
clone size: few
J gene: TRBJ2-4
CDR3 DNA: TGTGCCAGCAGCCAAGAGGGGGGGGGAATCAAAAACATTCAGTACTTC
CDR3 protein: CASSQEGGGIKNIQYF

V gene: TRBV20-1
D gene: TRBD2
clone size: -
J gene: TRBJ2-3
CDR3 DNA: TGCAGTGCCCAGGGACTAGCGTTTGCAGATACGCAGTATTTT
CDR3 protein: CSAQGLAFADTQYF

V gene: TRBV9
D gene: -
clone size: few
J gene: TRBJ2-5
CDR3 DNA: TGTGCCAGCAGCGTAGCGGACGGGGTGCAGACCCAGTACTTC
CDR3 protein: CASSVADGVQTQYF

V gene: TRBV4-3
D gene: TRBD2
clone size: few
J gene: TRBJ2-1
CDR3 DNA: TGCGCCAGCAGCCAAGATCGTTCCGGGACTAGCTTTAATGAGCAGTTCTTC
CDR3 protein: CASSQDRSGTSFNEQFF

V gene: TRBV12-3/TRBV12-4
D gene: -
clone size: -
J gene: TRBJ2-3
CDR3 DNA: TGTGCCAGCAGTAAGGGACCCGGCGCAGATACGCAGTATTTT
CDR3 protein: CASSKGPGADTQYF

V gene: TRBV9
D gene: TRBD2
clone size: -
J gene: TRBJ2-1
CDR3 DNA: TGTGCCAGCAGCGGAGGACTAGCGGGAGATCCCCCACCCAATGAGCAGTTCTTC
CDR3 protein: CASSGGLAGDPPPNEQFF

V gene: TRBV4-1
D gene: -
clone size: -
J gene: TRBJ1-5
CDR3 DNA: TGCGCCAGCAGCCAACACCCAACAGCAGGCAATCAGCCCCAGCATTTT
CDR3 protein: CASSQHPTAGNQPQHF

V gene: TRBV4-3
D gene: TRBD2
clone size: -
J gene: TRBJ2-2
CDR3 DNA: TGCGCCAGCAGCCAACCTGCTAGCGGGGCGAACACCGGGGAGCTGTTTTTT
CDR3 protein: CASSQPASGANTGELFF

V gene: TRBV2
D gene: -
clone size: few
J gene: TRBJ2-7
CDR3 DNA: TGTGCCAGCAGGGGCTCTACTTACGAGCAGTACTTC
CDR3 protein: CASRGSTYEQYF

V gene: TRBV25-1
D gene: -
clone size: -
J gene: TRBJ2-7
CDR3 DNA: TGTGCCAGCAGTGACGGGACCATCTACTACGAGCAGTACTTC
CDR3 protein: CASSDGTIYYEQYF

V gene: TRBV29-1
D gene: -
clone size: -
J gene: TRBJ1-2
CDR3 DNA: TGCAGCGTTGAAGACGTACAGACCTTCTATGGCTACACCTTC
CDR3 protein: CSVEDVQTFYGYTF

V gene: TRBV20-1
D gene: -
clone size: -
J gene: TRBJ2-7
CDR3 DNA: TGCAGTGCTAGAGATCGGGCCCTTTCCTACGAGCAGTACTTC
CDR3 protein: CSARDRALSYEQYF

V gene: TRBV5-1
D gene: -
clone size: -
J gene: TRBJ2-5
CDR3 DNA: TGCGCCAGCAGCTCGGTTACGGGAGAGCCATTGGAGACCCAGTACTTC
CDR3 protein: CASSSVTGEPLETQYF

V gene: TRBV7-3
D gene: -
clone size: few
J gene: TRBJ2-5
CDR3 DNA: TGTGCCAGCAACTTAGATCGCCGAGACGTCATGTTCTTC
CDR3 protein: CASNLDRRDVMFF

V gene: TRBV7-9
D gene: -
clone size: -
J gene: TRBJ1-3
CDR3 DNA: TGTGCCAGCAGCTCAAGGACCCTAGAAAACACCATATATTTT
CDR3 protein: CASSSRTLENTIYF

V gene: TRBV29-1
D gene: TRBD1
clone size: -
J gene: TRBJ2-7
CDR3 DNA: TGCAGCGTTCCCCGGGCAGGGGGAGCTTACGAGCAGTACTTC
CDR3 protein: CSVPRAGGAYEQYF

V gene: TRBV20-1
D gene: -
clone size: -
J gene: TRBJ2-1
CDR3 DNA: TGCAGTGCTACCACAACCCCGACTAGCTCCTACAATGAGCAGTTCTTC
CDR3 protein: CSATTTPTSSYNEQFF

V gene: TRBV9
D gene: -
clone size: few
J gene: TRBJ1-2
CDR3 DNA: TGTGCCAGCAGCGTAGCCTCCGGACCTCCGGTCGGGGGCTACACCTTC
CDR3 protein: CASSVASGPPVGGYTF

V gene: TRBV5-1
D gene: -
clone size: -
J gene: TRBJ2-5
CDR3 DNA: TGCGCCAGCAGCTTCCAGTCCCAAGAGACCCAGTACTTC
CDR3 protein: CASSFQSQETQYF

V gene: TRBV29-1
D gene: -
clone size: -
J gene: TRBJ1-1
CDR3 DNA: TGCAGCGTTTCCCCCCTCAGGGAAGGGGAAGCTTTCTTT
CDR3 protein: CSVSPLREGEAFF

V gene: TRBV7-2
D gene: TRBD2
clone size: -
J gene: TRBJ2-1
CDR3 DNA: TGTGCCAGCAGGGTAGCGGGGGGAAATGAGCAGTTCTTC
CDR3 protein: CASRVAGGNEQFF

V gene: TRBV2
D gene: TRBD2
clone size: -
J gene: TRBJ2-7
CDR3 DNA: TGTGCCAGCAGACAACTAGCGGGGGAACCCTACGAGCAGTACTTC
CDR3 protein: CASRQLAGEPYEQYF

V gene: TRBV28
D gene: TRBD2
clone size: few
J gene: TRBJ2-3
CDR3 DNA: TGTGCCAGCACCCGGCGGGGGAGTAGCACAGATACGCAGTATTTT
CDR3 protein: CASTRRGSSTDTQYF

V gene: TRBV28
D gene: -
clone size: -
J gene: TRBJ2-7
CDR3 DNA: TGTGCCAGCAGTTTGTGGACGCAGGCGGCCGAGCAGTACTTC
CDR3 protein: CASSLWTQAAEQYF

V gene: TRBV12-3/TRBV12-4
D gene: -
clone size: -
J gene: TRBJ2-5
CDR3 DNA: TGTGCCAGCAGCGGACGGTGGGAAGAGACCCAGTACTTC
CDR3 protein: CASSGRWEETQYF

V gene: TRBV20-1
D gene: -
clone size: -
J gene: TRBJ2-7
CDR3 DNA: TGCAGTGCTAATGGCGGTAGCGCCTACGAGCAGTACTTC
CDR3 protein: CSANGGSAYEQYF

V gene: TRBV3-1
D gene: -
clone size: few
J gene: TRBJ2-1
CDR3 DNA: TGTGCCAGCAGCCAAGAGCCCGACAAGGCTTACAATGAGCAGTTCTTC
CDR3 protein: CASSQEPDKAYNEQFF

V gene: TRBV7-2
D gene: -
clone size: few
J gene: TRBJ2-7
CDR3 DNA: TGTGCCAGCAGCCAGGGAGACGGGCGTTACGAGCAGTACTTC
CDR3 protein: CASSQGDGRYEQYF

V gene: TRBV28
D gene: -
clone size: -
J gene: TRBJ2-3
CDR3 DNA: TGTGCCAGCAGTTACCCCGTTACGGGAGAGTACACAGATACGCAGTATTTT
CDR3 protein: CASSYPVTGEYTDTQYF